The 23 T cell receptor beta chains reported below all come from one sample, sequenced in a study of CD8 T cells in ankylosing spondylitis (dated by TCRdb to about 2017). Broader findings and caveats from the paper: Blood from ankylosing spondylitis patients appeared to be characterized by a TCR beta motif made up of several highly homologous amino acid variants.

These receptors lack a known antigen. The library was made by 5' RACE. TCRdb lists the instrument as Illumina HiSeq 2500. TCRdb took the public reads, trimmed them with fastp at Q25, ran MiXCR for clone calling and kept in-frame beta chains. Rows with a matching CDR3 protein are joined into one entry that keeps the most common DNA and genes. Present in this sample are roughly 90,000 distinct CDR3 sequences, roughly 9% of which were seen just once. 30% to 35% of the sample is in the top ten clones. The sequencing input was blood, either unsorted or a sorted T cell fraction (not recorded which). The origin of the receptors is a male donor with ankylosing spondylitis.

The V call is TRBV27, the J call TRBJ2-2; perhaps TRBD2 as D (5 bases). The germline V gene has CDR1 MNHEY and CDR2 SMNVEV (reference sequence). V was cut by 5 bases and J by 1 base, with 14 bases left in between. The CDR3 consists of 16 residues. This CDR3 is CASSPNWELNTGELFF. The CDR3 DNA sequence: TGTGCCAGCAGTCCGAACTGGGAGCTGAACACCGGGGAGCTGTTTTTT.

V gene TRBV20-1 combines with J gene TRBJ2-7; tentative D call: TRBD1 (5 bases). Germline V gene data show CDR1 as DFQATT and CDR2 as SNEGSKA (reference sequence). The CDR3 consists of 13 residues. Trimming cost V 1 base and J 1 base, with 8 bases left between them. CDR3 bases: TGCAGTGCTAGAGGGCAGGGTTCCTACGAGCAGTACTTC. Its translation: CSARGQGSYEQYF.

This clonotype was detected ten times or more. The rearrangement joins TRBV12-3 or TRBV12-4 to TRBJ1-5; tentatively, D is TRBD1 (6 bases). This CDR3 is 15 amino acids long. V was shortened by 2 bases and J by 2 bases, with 10 bases between the two germline ends. As DNA, the CDR3 is TGTGCCAGCAGTTTATCGGGGGCCGGCAATCAGCCCCAGCATTTT. It translates to CASSLSGAGNQPQHF.

A few counts support this clonotype. This chain uses TRBV7-9 with TRBJ2-3; D is undetermined. V was trimmed by 1 base and J by 4 bases, leaving 15 bases between them. CDR1 and CDR2 from the germline V gene are SEHNR and FQNEAQ (reference sequence). CDR3 length: 16 amino acids. The DNA for the CDR3 is TGTGCCAGCAGCTTAGATTTGCGTGGGTATCCAGATACGCAGTATTTT. Its translation is CASSLDLRGYPDTQYF.

The genes are TRBV11-1 and TRBJ2-3, with a weak D call TRBD2 (5 bases). Between the trimmed V and J ends, which lost 2 bases and 3 bases, there was a span of 12 bases. Germline assignment: CDR1 SGHAT and CDR2 FQDESV (reference sequence). The CDR3 is 15 amino acids. CDR3 bases: TGTGCCAGCAGCTTATCAAGCGGAGTGACAGATACGCAGTATTTT. This encodes CASSLSSGVTDTQYF.

The chain combines TRBV19 with TRBJ2-3, with D tentatively TRBD1 (8 bases). Germline CDR1 LNHDA, CDR2 SQIVND (reference sequence). The ends were cut back, 6 bases at V and 0 bases at J, with 13 bases in the middle. CDR3 size: 15 residues. The CDR3 protein is CASSQRDRSTDTQYF. The CDR3 DNA is TGTGCCAGTAGCCAGCGGGACAGGAGCACAGATACGCAGTATTTT.

In this sample, this clonotype turned up a few times. In nucleotides, the CDR3 is TGTGCCAGCAGCGTCGGGACAGGGACCGACGAGCAGTACTTC. It codes for CASSVGTGTDEQYF. The V gene is TRBV3-1, the J gene TRBJ2-7; 9 bases align to TRBD1. Germline CDR1 LGHDT, CDR2 YNNKEL (reference sequence). V shed 5 bases and J 5 bases; nucleotides not matched to a gene: 7. This CDR3 spans 14 amino acids.

This clonotype came up a few times. The genes are TRBV27 and TRBJ1-5, with TRBD1 identical over 12 bases. From germline, CDR1 is MNHEY and CDR2 SMNVEV (reference sequence). The CDR3 spans 15 residues. V shed 4 bases and J 6 bases; nucleotides not matched to a gene: 4. In DNA, the CDR3 is TGTGCCAGCAGTTCCGGGACAGGGGGCAGTCAGCCCCAGCATTTT. Translating it yields CASSSGTGGSQPQHF.

This clonotype was found many times. This chain connects TRBV7-9 to TRBJ2-4; D may be TRBD1 or TRBD2 (5 bases each). V shed 3 bases and J shed 0 bases, with 6 bases lying between them. CDR3 size: 14 residues. CDR1 is SEHNR, CDR2 FQNEAQ, per germline (reference sequence). The CDR3 DNA follows: TGTGCCAGCAGCTTTGGGGGAGCCAAAAACATTCAGTACTTC. Translation gives CASSFGGAKNIQYF.

This clonotype showed up many times. This chain connects TRBV5-1 to TRBJ2-7; TRBD1 aligns across 8 bases. This CDR3 is built from 12 residues. J was trimmed by 2 bases and V by 6 bases; bases with no gene match: 1. In germline, CDR1 is SGHRS, CDR2 YFSETQ. The CDR3 loop is CASTGGAYEQYF. As DNA, the CDR3 is TGCGCCAGCACAGGGGGCGCCTACGAGCAGTACTTC.

The gene calls are TRBV27 and TRBJ1-5, with a tentative D call TRBD1 (6 bases). Germline CDR1 reads MNHEY; CDR2 reads SMNVEV (reference sequence). This CDR3 has 14 residues. The V end was cut by 3 bases, the J end by 6 bases, with 12 bases between. CDR3 amino acids: CASSFQGLSQPQHF. In DNA form, the CDR3 reads TGTGCCAGCAGTTTCCAGGGGTTGAGTCAGCCCCAGCATTTT.

This clonotype was recorded at least ten times. This rearrangement joins TRBV29-1 to TRBJ2-1; D gene ambiguous. V was cut by 3 bases and J by 6 bases, with 9 bases left in between. The CDR3 has 12 amino acids. Germline lookup yields CDR1 SQVTM and CDR2 ANQGSEA. In DNA, the CDR3 is TGCAGCGTTGAGTCCGAGTTCAATGAGCAGTTCTTC. It yields the protein CSVESEFNEQFF.

A few counts support this clonotype. The CDR3 nucleotides read TGTGCCAGCAGTTTTAGCCTGACAGGCTCCTACAATGAGCAGTTCTTC. Amino acids: CASSFSLTGSYNEQFF. The chain combines TRBV27 with TRBJ2-1, with D tentatively TRBD1 (6 bases). V lost 3 bases and J lost 0, with 12 bases in between. CDR1 and CDR2 (germline): MNHEY, SMNVEV (reference sequence). The CDR3 spans 16 residues.

This clonotype has a count of ten or more. This CDR3 reads CASNAPADTQYF. The CDR3 DNA reads as TGTGCCAGCAACGCTCCGGCGGATACGCAGTATTTT. The rearrangement links TRBV7-2 to TRBJ2-3; unclear D gene. The CDR3 loop spans 12 amino acids. Deletions cut 7 bases from V and 6 bases from J, with 11 bases between. CDR1 SGHTA and CDR2 FQGNSA come from the germline V gene.

This clonotype was counted many times. The V call is TRBV12-3 or TRBV12-4, the J call TRBJ2-1, with D possibly matching TRBD2 (7 bases). The CDR3 consists of 14 residues. V lost 10 bases and J lost 7, with 20 bases in between. CDR3 in DNA: TGTGCCACCGCGGGGGAGGGGGTATTTAATGAGCAGTTCTTC. It specifies CATAGEGVFNEQFF.

This clonotype was seen more than once but under ten times. This chain links TRBV27 with TRBJ2-5, with 7 nucleotides matching TRBD1. The V gene end was trimmed by 2 bases and the J gene end by 1 base; junction bases not matched to a gene: 7. Germline V gives CDR1 MNHEY, CDR2 SMNVEV (reference sequence). The CDR3 contains 16 residues. CDR3 loop: CASSLGIGTAQETQYF. The CDR3 nucleotides are TGTGCCAGCAGTTTAGGAATAGGGACAGCCCAAGAGACCCAGTACTTC.

This clonotype occurred a few times. The CDR3 DNA reads as TGTGCCACCAGCGCTAGCGGTCCTTACAATGAGCAGTTCTTC. This gives the protein CATSASGPYNEQFF. This chain uses TRBV15 with TRBJ2-1; the match to TRBD2 covers 7 bases. Germline assignment: CDR1 LNHNV and CDR2 YYDKDF (reference sequence). This CDR3 spans 14 amino acids. The ends lost 5 bases at V and 4 bases at J; junction bases unmatched: 5.

V and J are TRBV11-2 and TRBJ2-3, with a possible D match to TRBD2 (6 bases). Germline-derived CDR1 and CDR2 are SGHAT and FQNNGV. V lost 5 bases and J lost 5, with 20 bases in between. The CDR3 is 16 residues long. The CDR3 nucleotides read TGTGCCAGCAGCCCACCGGGACTTTATCACGTAGATACGCAGTATTTT. Protein: CASSPPGLYHVDTQYF.

There are a few counts of this clonotype. The rearrangement joins TRBV27 to TRBJ2-1, with 14 positions matching TRBD2. With V trimmed by 3 bases and J by 2 bases, 3 bases remained unmatched. The CDR3 totals 17 residues. Germline V gene sequence: CDR1 MNHEY, CDR2 SMNVEV (reference sequence). The CDR3: CASSLGLAGAAYNEQFF. CDR3 sequence (DNA): TGTGCCAGCAGTTTGGGACTAGCGGGGGCGGCCTACAATGAGCAGTTCTTC.

This clonotype has just a few counts. The chain joins TRBV12-3 or TRBV12-4 to TRBJ1-2; D call uncertain. Trimming cost V 8 bases and J 14 bases, with 15 bases left between them. The CDR3 length is 10 residues. The CDR3 protein is CASGRETWTF. The CDR3 DNA is TGTGCCAGCGGCCGGGAAACTTGGACCTTC.

The sample holds many counts of this clonotype. This sequence joins TRBV3-1 and TRBJ2-1; 7 positions agree with TRBD2. CDR1 and CDR2 (germline): LGHDT, YNNKEL (reference sequence). This CDR3 spans 15 amino acids. V dropped 4 bases and J dropped 3; count of bases not matched to a gene: 6. The CDR3 region is CASSPLAELYNEQFF. CDR3 DNA sequence: TGTGCCAGCAGCCCTCTAGCGGAACTCTACAATGAGCAGTTCTTC.

V gene TRBV19 combines with J gene TRBJ2-1; 13 bases match TRBD2. This CDR3 has 17 amino acids. V trimming: 5 bases; J trimming: 5 bases; junction bases outside the gene matches: 9. Germline V gives CDR1 LNHDA, CDR2 SQIVND (reference sequence). CDR3 region: CASSVGLAGELHNEQFF. Written as DNA, the CDR3 is TGTGCCAGTAGTGTCGGACTAGCGGGAGAATTGCACAATGAGCAGTTCTTC.

V and J are TRBV6-1 and TRBJ2-1; TRBD1 matches 10 bases. The ends lost 6 bases at V and 6 bases at J; junction bases unmatched: 5. CDR3 length: 14 amino acids. In germline, CDR1 is MNHNS, CDR2 SASEGT. This chain's CDR3 is CASSRQGASNEQFF. The CDR3 bases are TGTGCCAGCAGCAGACAGGGGGCGAGCAATGAGCAGTTCTTC.